The next 31 T cell receptor beta chains were all read from a single sample in a study of OX40 agonist ivuxolimab in advanced cancers. The data were produced by immunoSEQ multiplex PCR, yet TCRdb's version contains in-frame clones alone and is incomplete. Of 13,000 to 15,000 clones listed, approximately 75% were seen once; the top ten hold around 33%. The sample in question was CD4+ or CD8+ T cells sorted from blood, obtained in a trial of the OX40 agonist ivuxolimab. The receptors here all came from an adult with an advanced solid tumor such as melanoma, head and neck, liver or kidney cancer.

V usage is TRBV7-9 and J usage is TRBJ2-3; TRBD1 agrees at 8 bases. The CDR3 runs to 14 residues. The V and J ends lost 5 bases and 4 bases, in that order; junction bases with no gene match: 5. Germline-derived CDR1 and CDR2 are SEHNR and FQNEAQ (reference sequence). CDR3 loop: CASSHDRGPDTQYF. For the CDR3, the DNA is TGTGCCAGCAGCCACGACAGGGGCCCAGATACGCAGTATTTT.

This rearrangement joins TRBV4-1 to TRBJ2-2, with D perhaps TRBD2 (5 bases). This CDR3 spans 11 amino acids. V lost 8 bases to trimming and J lost 8 bases, with 9 bases between them. CDR1 MGHRA and CDR2 YSYEKL come from the germline V gene. In nucleotides, the CDR3 is TGCGCCAGCCGGACTGGGGGGGAGCTGTTTTTT. It codes for CASRTGGELFF.

The genes are TRBV7-2 and TRBJ2-7; 8 nucleotides line up with TRBD2. V dropped 3 bases and J dropped 3; count of bases not matched to a gene: 4. Germline CDR1 reads SGHTA; CDR2 reads FQGNSA. The CDR3 length is 14 residues. CDR3 nucleotide sequence: TGTGCCAGCAGCTTGGGACTAGGGAGCTACGAGCAGTACTTC. Translated, it gives CASSLGLGSYEQYF.

The V call is TRBV28, the J call TRBJ2-2, with 8 bases aligning to TRBD2. Losses at the gene ends were 1 base for V and 1 base for J; bases not matched to a gene: 2. The CDR3 contains 16 residues. Germline-derived CDR1 and CDR2 are MDHEN and SYDVKM. The CDR3 loop reads CASSLSLAENTGELFF. In DNA, the CDR3 is TGTGCCAGCAGTTTATCACTAGCGGAGAACACCGGGGAGCTGTTTTTT.

This sequence joins TRBV19 and TRBJ2-7; the D call may be TRBD1 or TRBD2 (5 bases each). The V gene lost 3 bases and the J gene lost 5 bases, with 8 bases spanning the gap. Germline V gene data show CDR1 as LNHDA and CDR2 as SQIVND (reference sequence). The CDR3 covers 12 residues. The CDR3 reads CASSIRENEQYF. CDR3 in DNA: TGTGCCAGTAGTATCAGGGAGAACGAGCAGTACTTC.

This clone showed up just a few times. This chain uses TRBV28 with TRBJ1-5; D possibly corresponds to TRBD1 (5 bases). The length of the CDR3 is 14 residues. V dropped 5 bases and J dropped 5 bases, with 13 bases sitting between them. Germline CDR1 is MDHEN and CDR2 is SYDVKM. CDR3 nucleotide sequence: TGTGCCAGCAGTCCCTGGGACGGGGATCAGCCCCAGCATTTT. This translates into CASSPWDGDQPQHF.

The V gene is TRBV10-3, the J gene TRBJ1-3; the match to TRBD1 covers 8 bases. V was clipped by 3 bases and J by 0 bases; unmatched bases: 7. Germline assignment: CDR1 ENHRY and CDR2 SYGVKD. This CDR3 comprises 17 residues. This chain's CDR3 is CAISDPDRAGSGNTIYF. DNA of the CDR3: TGTGCCATCAGTGACCCGGACAGGGCCGGCTCTGGAAACACCATATATTTT.

This chain joins TRBV7-9 and TRBJ2-5; a possible D gene is TRBD2 (5 bases). The CDR3 is 15 residues long. Germline assignment: CDR1 SEHNR and CDR2 FQNEAQ (reference sequence). Between the trimmed V and J ends, which lost 6 bases and 1 base, there was a span of 15 bases. The CDR3 sequence is CASSYETDSQETQYF. The CDR3 nucleotides read TGTGCCAGCAGTTATGAAACGGACTCCCAAGAGACCCAGTACTTC. Based on the CDR3 plus reference TRBV7-9 and TRBJ2-5, the full variable domain is DTGVSQNPRHKITKRGQNVTFRCDPISEHNRLYWYRQTLGQGPEFLTYFQNEAQLEKSRLLSDRFSAERPKGSFSTLEIQRTEQGDSAMYLCASSYETDSQETQYFGPGTRLLVL.

This chain uses TRBV1 with TRBJ1-2. TRBV1 is recorded as a pseudogene. This CDR3 is 10 amino acids long. The CDR3 nucleotides are TGCACCAGCAGCCAATATGGCTACACCTTC. Its translation is CTSSQYGYTF.

This clone was counted only a few times. The chain joins TRBV27 to TRBJ1-5, with D perhaps matching TRBD1 (5 bases). This CDR3 has 14 amino acids. Deletions cut 2 bases from V and 3 bases from J, with 8 bases between. Per the germline V gene, CDR1 is MNHEY and CDR2 is SMNVEV (reference sequence). This CDR3 is CASSLARVNQPQHF. CDR3 nucleotides: TGTGCCAGCAGTTTAGCCAGGGTCAATCAGCCCCAGCATTTT.

The V call is TRBV10-1, the J call TRBJ2-2; D perhaps matches TRBD1 (6 bases). CDR1 WNHNN and CDR2 SYGVQD come from the germline V gene (reference sequence). Between the trimmed V and J ends, which lost 2 bases and 5 bases, there was a span of 9 bases. The CDR3 contains 14 residues. The CDR3 is CASSEGRGTGELFF. In nucleotides, the CDR3 is TGCGCCAGCAGTGAGGGCAGGGGTACCGGGGAGCTGTTTTTT.

V and J are TRBV6-1 and TRBJ1-1; 10 positions match TRBD1. The trim removed 5 bases at V and 5 bases at J, leaving 5 bases unmatched. Germline CDR1 is MNHNS and CDR2 is SASEGT. The CDR3 length is 14 residues. CDR3 in amino acids: CASSSGQGGTEAFF. CDR3 nucleotides: TGTGCCAGCAGTAGTGGACAGGGGGGAACTGAAGCTTTCTTT.

This sequence joins TRBV6-1 and TRBJ2-3; TRBD2 matches 9 bases. CDR1 is MNHNS, CDR2 SASEGT, per germline. The CDR3 consists of 18 residues. The V gene end was trimmed by 1 base and the J gene end by 1 base; junction bases not matched to a gene: 9. DNA for the CDR3: TGTGCCAGCAGTGAAGGAACTAGCGGGTGGCCAGGCACAGATACGCAGTATTTT. This codes for CASSEGTSGWPGTDTQYF.

Concerning this clone: The same CDR3 also results from other DNA sequences found in this sample. The chain recombines TRBV6-1 with TRBJ1-3, with D unresolved. CDR1 MNHNS and CDR2 SASEGT come from the germline V gene. CDR3 length: 14 residues. V lost 3 bases and J 0 bases, leaving 6 bases between the germline ends. CDR3 protein: CASSDGVSGNTIYF. The CDR3 region has the DNA TGTGCCAGCAGTGACGGGGTCTCTGGAAACACCATATATTTT.

The chain employs TRBV10-2 and TRBJ2-4; D perhaps matches TRBD1 (6 bases). This CDR3 has 15 residues. Germline V lookup: CDR1 WSHSY, CDR2 SAAADI. Trimming removed 5 bases from V and 2 bases from J, with 13 bases in between. The CDR3 is CASSTYREPKNIQYF. In nucleotides, the CDR3 is TGCGCCAGCAGTACCTACAGGGAACCCAAAAACATTCAGTACTTC.

This clone was observed once. The CDR3 region is CASSQRQRENYEQYF. In DNA, the CDR3 is TGCGCCAGCAGCCAACGTCAGCGGGAGAATTACGAGCAGTACTTC. The chain combines TRBV4-1 with TRBJ2-7, with 8 bases identical to TRBD2. The CDR3 is made up of 15 amino acids. Trimming took 2 bases from V and 4 from J; bases not matched to a gene: 7. Germline CDR1 is MGHRA and CDR2 is YSYEKL.

This clone appeared a few times. The chain links TRBV15 to TRBJ2-1; D perhaps matches TRBD2 (7 bases). Per germline, CDR1 LNHNV and CDR2 YYDKDF (reference sequence). Trimming left V 1 base short and J 4 bases short, with 11 bases between. The CDR3 runs 15 residues. The CDR3 protein is CATSRGGGEYNEQFF. CDR3 nucleotides: TGTGCCACCAGCAGAGGCGGGGGCGAGTACAATGAGCAGTTCTTC. Based on the CDR3 plus reference TRBV15 and TRBJ2-1, the full variable domain is DAMVIQNPRYQVTQFGKPVTLSCSQTLNHNVMYWYQQKSSQAPKLLFHYYDKDFNNEADTPDNFQSRRPNTSFCFLDIRSPGLGDTAMYLCATSRGGGEYNEQFFGPGTRLTVL.

V gene TRBV6-1 combines with J gene TRBJ2-3; 7 positions agree with TRBD2. V lost 7 bases, J lost 6 bases, and 13 bases stayed unmatched. CDR3 length equals 15 residues. Germline V gene lookup returns CDR1 MNHNS and CDR2 SASEGT. CDR3 nucleotides: TGTGCCAGCAACTCTTTAGCGGGTGGGGGTGATACGCAGTATTTT. Protein sequence: CASNSLAGGGDTQYF.

The chain links TRBV18 to TRBJ1-2; D is undetermined. The CDR3 is made up of 15 amino acids. Germline V lookup: CDR1 KGHSH, CDR2 LQKENI. V was pared by 6 bases and J by 0 bases, with 14 bases between. This CDR3 is CASSPSEEANYGYTF. DNA of the CDR3: TGTGCCAGCTCGCCCTCCGAAGAGGCTAACTATGGCTACACCTTC.

The table lists this clone with a few counts. This rearrangement joins TRBV19 to TRBJ2-1, with TRBD1 identical over 7 bases. The trim removed 0 bases at V and 3 bases at J, leaving 5 bases unmatched. Germline CDR1 is LNHDA and CDR2 is SQIVND (reference sequence). The CDR3 totals 16 residues. The CDR3 coding sequence is TGTGCCAGTAGTATAGATCTTTGGGACAGCTACAATGAGCAGTTCTTC. This encodes CASSIDLWDSYNEQFF.

This clone was seen only a few times. This chain joins TRBV4-3 and TRBJ1-5; tentatively, D is TRBD1 (5 bases). V was shortened by 4 bases and J by 1 base, with 11 bases between the two germline ends. CDR1 and CDR2 (germline): LGHNA, YSLEER. The CDR3 totals 15 residues. The CDR3 nucleotides read TGCGCCAGCAGCCCCGACCGGGGGAGCAATCAGCCCCAGCATTTT. Encoded protein: CASSPDRGSNQPQHF.

This clone appeared a single time. The gene calls are TRBV10-2 and TRBJ2-5, with 8 positions matching TRBD2. CDR3 length equals 14 residues. After removal of 5 bases from V and 2 bases from J, the junction contained 4 bases not matched to a gene. CDR1 and CDR2 from the germline V gene are WSHSY and SAAADI. The CDR3 is CASSLAGLQETQYF. The CDR3 nucleotides read TGCGCCAGCAGTCTAGCGGGCCTACAAGAGACCCAGTACTTC.

J is TRBJ2-7 and V is TRBV11-3; 8 bases line up with TRBD2. The length of the CDR3 is 15 residues. CDR1 is SGHNT, CDR2 YENEEA, per germline. Germline trimming cut 3 bases from V and 3 bases from J; bases unmatched to any gene: 7. The CDR3 nucleotides read TGTGCCAGCAGCTTTAGGGCTAGCGGGTTCTACGAGCAGTACTTC. Amino acid sequence: CASSFRASGFYEQYF.

This clone was detected once. CDR3 protein: CSVDGQGAREGHHNTQYF. The CDR3 region has the DNA TGCAGCGTTGACGGGCAGGGGGCGCGGGAGGGCCATCATAATACGCAGTATTTT. This sequence joins TRBV29-1 and TRBJ2-3, with a weak D call TRBD2 (9 bases). This CDR3 is 18 amino acids long. Trimming removed 3 bases from V and 7 bases from J, with 29 bases in between. Germline V gives CDR1 SQVTM, CDR2 ANQGSEA.

The chain is built from TRBV30 and TRBJ2-3; 15 positions match TRBD2. Germline lookup yields CDR1 GTSNPN and CDR2 SVGIG (reference sequence). Unmatched junction bases numbered 12, after V lost 3 bases and J lost 2 bases. CDR3 size: 19 residues. The DNA for the CDR3 is TGTGCCTGGAGAGCTGGACTAGCGGGAGGGATGGGCCACACAGATACGCAGTATTTT. Its translation is CAWRAGLAGGMGHTDTQYF.

This chain links TRBV7-9 with TRBJ2-3; D perhaps matches TRBD1 (6 bases). The CDR3 contains 19 residues. V lost 1 base to trimming and J lost 1 base, with 21 bases between them. CDR1 is SEHNR, CDR2 FQNEAQ, per germline (reference sequence). CDR3 residues: CASSLVTSQGSLGTDTQYF. The CDR3 coding sequence is TGTGCCAGCAGCTTAGTTACTTCACAGGGCAGCCTAGGCACAGATACGCAGTATTTT.

The J gene is TRBJ1-1, the V gene TRBV5-8; D is perhaps TRBD1 (5 bases). CDR1 SGHTS and CDR2 YDEGEE come from the germline V gene. V lost 3 bases, J lost 6 bases, and 15 bases lay in between. The CDR3 is 14 amino acids. In DNA form, the CDR3 reads TGTGCCAGCAGCTCCGACCCCAGGGCGGCTGAAGCTTTCTTT. Translation: CASSSDPRAAEAFF.

The chain uses TRBV28 and TRBJ2-7; D could derive from TRBD1 or TRBD2 (5 bases each). This CDR3 is 13 amino acids long. V was shortened by 6 bases and J by 2 bases, with 11 bases between the two germline ends. Germline CDR1 and CDR2: MDHEN and SYDVKM. CDR3: CASRGTGTYEQYF. The CDR3 DNA is TGTGCCAGCAGGGGGACGGGAACCTACGAGCAGTACTTC.

This clone was seen only a few times. The chain couples TRBV4-2 to TRBJ1-1; D is ambiguous. The V gene lost 5 bases and the J gene lost 10 bases, with 17 bases spanning the gap. Germline values: CDR1 LGHNA, CDR2 YNFKEQ. The CDR3 runs to 13 residues. The CDR3 DNA is TGTGCCAGCAGCTTAAGACCGCCTGAGGTAGCTTTCTTT. Amino acid sequence: CASSLRPPEVAFF.

The chain couples TRBV6-5 to TRBJ2-7; either TRBD1 or TRBD2 may supply D (6 bases each). The length of the CDR3 is 14 residues. From germline, CDR1 is MNHEY and CDR2 SVGAGI. V lost 6 bases to trimming and J lost 4 bases, with 16 bases between them. CDR3 in amino acids: CASSLRGRAYEQYF. The CDR3 nucleotides are TGTGCCAGCAGCCTCCGGGGGCGGGCGTACGAGCAGTACTTC.

The rearrangement joins TRBV6-1 to TRBJ1-1, with TRBD1 matching 8 bases. Germline V gene lookup returns CDR1 MNHNS and CDR2 SASEGT. V dropped 6 bases and J dropped 1; count of bases not matched to a gene: 1. The CDR3 is made up of 13 amino acids. The CDR3 nucleotides read TGTGCCAGCAGGGACAGGGAGAACACTGAAGCTTTCTTT. Translating gives CASRDRENTEAFF.